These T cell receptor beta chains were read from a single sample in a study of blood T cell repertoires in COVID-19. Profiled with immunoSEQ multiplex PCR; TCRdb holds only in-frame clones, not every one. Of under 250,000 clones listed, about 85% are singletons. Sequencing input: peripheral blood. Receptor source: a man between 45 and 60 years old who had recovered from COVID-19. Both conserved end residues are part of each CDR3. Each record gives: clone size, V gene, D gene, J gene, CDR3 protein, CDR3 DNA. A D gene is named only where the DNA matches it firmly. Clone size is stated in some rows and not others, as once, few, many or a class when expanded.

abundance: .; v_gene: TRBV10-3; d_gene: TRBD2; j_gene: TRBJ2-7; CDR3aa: CAISDASSGTYEQYF; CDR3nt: TGTGCCATCAGTGACGCATCTAGCGGGACCTACGAGCAGTACTTC
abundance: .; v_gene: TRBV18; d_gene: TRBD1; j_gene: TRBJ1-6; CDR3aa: CASSPGTGGDSPLHF; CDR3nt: TGTGCCAGCTCACCAGGGACAGGGGGCGATTCACCCCTCCACTTT
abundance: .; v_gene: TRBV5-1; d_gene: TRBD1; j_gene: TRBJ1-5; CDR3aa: CASSLDGQGNQPQHF; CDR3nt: TGCGCCAGCAGCTTGGATGGACAGGGGAATCAGCCCCAGCATTTT
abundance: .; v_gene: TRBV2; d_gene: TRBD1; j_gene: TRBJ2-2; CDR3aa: CASRKTGNGELFF; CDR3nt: TGTGCCAGCAGGAAGACAGGGAACGGGGAGCTGTTTTTT
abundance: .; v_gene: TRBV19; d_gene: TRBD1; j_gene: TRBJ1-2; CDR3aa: CASSQGQGRTNYGYTF; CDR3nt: TGTGCCAGTAGCCAGGGACAGGGACGAACTAACTATGGCTACACCTTC
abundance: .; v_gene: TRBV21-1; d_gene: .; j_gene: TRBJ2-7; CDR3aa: CASSKDRSKDNEQYF; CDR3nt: TGTGCCAGCAGCAAAGATCGGAGTAAGGACAACGAGCAGTACTTC
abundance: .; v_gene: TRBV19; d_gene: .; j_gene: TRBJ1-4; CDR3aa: CASSLQGMEKLFF; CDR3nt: TGTGCCAGTAGTTTACAGGGAATGGAAAAACTGTTTTTT
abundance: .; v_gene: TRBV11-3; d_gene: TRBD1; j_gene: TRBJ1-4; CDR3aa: CASSPQGAAVEKLFF; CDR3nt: TGTGCCAGCAGCCCGCAGGGGGCGGCTGTTGAAAAACTGTTTTTT
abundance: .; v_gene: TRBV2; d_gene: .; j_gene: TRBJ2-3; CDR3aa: CASIDSASTDTQYF; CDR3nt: TGTGCCAGCATCGACAGCGCATCCACAGATACGCAGTATTTT
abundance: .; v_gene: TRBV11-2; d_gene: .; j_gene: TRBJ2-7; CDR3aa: CASSPFSYEQYF; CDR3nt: TGTGCCAGCAGCCCCTTCTCCTACGAGCAGTACTTC
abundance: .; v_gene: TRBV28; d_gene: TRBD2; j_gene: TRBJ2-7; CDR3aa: CASRMLAGGTYEQYF; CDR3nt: TGTGCCAGCAGGATGCTAGCGGGAGGTACCTACGAGCAGTACTTC
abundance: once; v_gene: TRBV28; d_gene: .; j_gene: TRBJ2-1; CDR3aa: CASSLYAGSYNEQFF; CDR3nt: TGTGCCAGCAGTTTATATGCGGGTTCCTACAATGAGCAGTTCTTC
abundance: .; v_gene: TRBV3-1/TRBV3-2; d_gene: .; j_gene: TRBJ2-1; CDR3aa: CASSQSSGATEQFF; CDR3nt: TGTGCCAGCAGCCAGTCCTCAGGGGCCACTGAGCAGTTCTTC
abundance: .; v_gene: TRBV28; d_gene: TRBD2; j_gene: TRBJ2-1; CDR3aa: CASSRTSGGSYNEQFF; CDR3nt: TGTGCCAGCAGTCGCACTAGCGGGGGTTCCTACAATGAGCAGTTCTTC
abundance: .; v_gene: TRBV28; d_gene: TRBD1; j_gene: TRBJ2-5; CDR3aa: CASSLPGQGKTQYF; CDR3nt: TGTGCCAGCAGTTTACCGGGACAGGGAAAGACCCAGTACTTC
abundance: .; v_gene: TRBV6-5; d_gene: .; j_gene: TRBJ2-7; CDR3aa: CASSYNAAGAYEQYF; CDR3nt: TGTGCCAGCAGTTATAACGCGGCAGGGGCCTACGAGCAGTACTTC
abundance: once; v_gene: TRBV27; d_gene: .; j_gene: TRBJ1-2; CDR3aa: CASRGGQSQRPFYGYTF; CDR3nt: TGTGCCAGCAGGGGGGGGCAGTCCCAGAGGCCCTTCTATGGCTACACCTTC
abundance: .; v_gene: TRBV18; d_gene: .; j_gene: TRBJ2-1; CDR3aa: CASSPSHSLSYNEQFF; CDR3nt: TGTGCCAGCTCACCGAGCCACTCCCTCTCCTACAATGAGCAGTTCTTC
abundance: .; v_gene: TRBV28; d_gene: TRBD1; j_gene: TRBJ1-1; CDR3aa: CASKTGGNTEAFF; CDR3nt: TGTGCCAGCAAGACAGGGGGAAACACTGAAGCTTTCTTT
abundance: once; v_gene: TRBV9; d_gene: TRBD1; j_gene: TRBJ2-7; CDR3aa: CASSVDGTGAYEQYF; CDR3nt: TGTGCCAGCAGCGTAGATGGGACAGGGGCTTACGAGCAGTACTTC
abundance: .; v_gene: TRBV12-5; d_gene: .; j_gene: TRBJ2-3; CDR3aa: CASAQGTGTDTQYF; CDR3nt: TGTGCTAGTGCCCAAGGTACGGGTACAGATACGCAGTATTTT
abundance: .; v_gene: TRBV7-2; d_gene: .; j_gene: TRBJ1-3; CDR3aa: CASTPSSGNTIYF; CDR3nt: TGTGCCAGCACCCCCTCCTCTGGAAACACCATATATTTT
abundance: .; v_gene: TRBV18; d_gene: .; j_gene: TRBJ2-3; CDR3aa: CASSPFLSSTDTQYF; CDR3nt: TGTGCCAGCTCACCATTCCTTTCTAGCACAGATACGCAGTATTTT
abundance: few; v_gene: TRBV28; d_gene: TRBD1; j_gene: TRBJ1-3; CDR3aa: CASSSQGTGNTIYF; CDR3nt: TGTGCCAGCAGTTCACAGGGGACTGGAAACACCATATATTTT
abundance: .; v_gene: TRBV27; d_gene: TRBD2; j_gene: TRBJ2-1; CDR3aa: CASSPSGTAYNEQFF; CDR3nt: TGTGCCAGCAGTCCTAGCGGGACGGCCTACAATGAGCAGTTCTTC
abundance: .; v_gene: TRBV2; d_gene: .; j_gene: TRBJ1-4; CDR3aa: CASNYGGGMPFF; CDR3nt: TGTGCCAGCAATTACGGGGGAGGGATGCCGTTTTTT
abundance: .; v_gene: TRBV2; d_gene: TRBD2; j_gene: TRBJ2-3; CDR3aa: CASGVFAAGGGTDTQYF; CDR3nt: TGTGCCAGCGGGGTGTTCGCAGCGGGAGGGGGCACAGATACGCAGTATTTT
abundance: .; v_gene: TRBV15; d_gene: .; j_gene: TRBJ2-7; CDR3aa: CATSRPGLAREQYF; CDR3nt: TGTGCCACCAGCAGGCCCGGGTTGGCGCGTGAGCAGTACTTC
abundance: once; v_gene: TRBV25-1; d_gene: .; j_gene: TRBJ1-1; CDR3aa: CASSAGVVGRDTEAFF; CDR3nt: TGTGCCAGCAGTGCCGGAGTGGTGGGTCGAGACACTGAAGCTTTCTTT
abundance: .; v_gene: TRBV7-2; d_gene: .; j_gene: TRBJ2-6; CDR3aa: CASRPQSSGANVLTF; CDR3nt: TGTGCCAGCAGGCCACAAAGCTCTGGGGCCAACGTCCTGACTTTC
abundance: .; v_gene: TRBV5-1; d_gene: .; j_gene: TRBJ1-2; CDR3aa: CASSPVRAQDTLYGYTF; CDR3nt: TGCGCCAGCAGCCCGGTAAGAGCACAGGACACCTTATATGGCTACACCTTC
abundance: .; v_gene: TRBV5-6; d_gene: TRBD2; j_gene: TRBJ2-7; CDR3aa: CASSFWGLADYEQYF; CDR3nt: TGTGCCAGCAGCTTTTGGGGACTAGCGGACTACGAGCAGTACTTC
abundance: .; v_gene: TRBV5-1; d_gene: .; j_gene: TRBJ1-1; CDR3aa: CASSFETRVANTEAFF; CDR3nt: TGCGCCAGCAGCTTTGAGACCCGGGTCGCGAACACTGAAGCTTTCTTT
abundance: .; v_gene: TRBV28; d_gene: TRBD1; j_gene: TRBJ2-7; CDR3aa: CASRHSGTGASEQYF; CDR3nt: TGTGCCAGCAGACACTCCGGGACAGGGGCAAGTGAGCAGTACTTC
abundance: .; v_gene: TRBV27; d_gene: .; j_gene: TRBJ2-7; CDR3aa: CASTTGFPTYEQYF; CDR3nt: TGTGCCAGCACCACAGGTTTCCCTACCTACGAGCAGTACTTC
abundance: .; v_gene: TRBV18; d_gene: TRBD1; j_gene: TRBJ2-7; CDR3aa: CASSLGTGRAYEQYF; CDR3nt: TGTGCCAGCTCACTTGGGACAGGGAGGGCCTACGAGCAGTACTTC
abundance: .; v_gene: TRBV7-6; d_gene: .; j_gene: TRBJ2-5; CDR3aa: CASSPLAAAMQETQYF; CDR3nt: TGTGCCAGCAGTCCCTTAGCAGCGGCAATGCAAGAGACCCAGTACTTC
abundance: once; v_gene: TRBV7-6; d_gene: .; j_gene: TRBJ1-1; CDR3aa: CASSPASEAFF; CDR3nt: TGTGCCAGCAGCCCGGCTAGCGAAGCTTTCTTT
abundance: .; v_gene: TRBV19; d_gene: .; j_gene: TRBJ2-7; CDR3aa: CASSIDRTYEQYF; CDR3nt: TGTGCCAGTAGTATCGACAGGACCTACGAGCAGTACTTC
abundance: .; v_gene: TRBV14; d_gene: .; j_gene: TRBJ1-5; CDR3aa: CASSQDRNQPQHF; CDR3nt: TGTGCCAGCAGCCAAGACCGGAATCAGCCCCAGCATTTT
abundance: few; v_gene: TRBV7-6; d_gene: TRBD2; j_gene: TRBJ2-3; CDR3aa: CASSSSGSSGDTQYF; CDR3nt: TGTGCCAGCAGCTCTAGCGGGAGTTCCGGAGATACGCAGTATTTT
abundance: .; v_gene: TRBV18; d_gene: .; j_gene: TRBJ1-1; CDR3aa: CASSRLDRNTEAFF; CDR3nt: TGTGCCAGCTCCCGGCTGGACAGGAACACTGAAGCTTTCTTT
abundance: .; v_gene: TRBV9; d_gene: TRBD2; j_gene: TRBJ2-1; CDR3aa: CASSVFGLDDEQFF; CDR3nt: TGTGCCAGCAGCGTATTTGGACTAGACGATGAGCAGTTCTTC
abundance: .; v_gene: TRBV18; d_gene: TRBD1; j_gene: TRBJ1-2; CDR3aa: CASSPPGTGINYGYTF; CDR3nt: TGTGCCAGCTCACCACCGGGGACAGGGATAAACTATGGCTACACCTTC
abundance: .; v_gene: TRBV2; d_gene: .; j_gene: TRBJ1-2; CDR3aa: CASSEAGGGPLYGYTF; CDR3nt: TGTGCCAGCAGTGAAGCGGGCGGGGGGCCGCTCTATGGCTACACCTTC